A selection of T cell receptor beta chains follows, all from one sample in a study of blood T cell repertoires in COVID-19. TCRdb's table, derived via immunoSEQ multiplex PCR, lists solely in-frame clones and lacks some. The data contain over 200,000 clones, 86% of them seen just once; the ten biggest clones take up around 9.1%. The sequenced material came from peripheral blood. The receptors were sampled from a man aged 35 to 55 who had recovered from COVID-19. The CDR3 runs from the conserved cysteine through the conserved F or W. A D gene is named only where the DNA matches it firmly. Rows may omit the clone size; those that give it use once, few, many or a size class.

J gene | clone size | V gene | D gene | CDR3 DNA | CDR3 protein
TRBJ2-1 | few | TRBV27 | TRBD2 | TGTGCCAGCAGTACGCCGGGACTAGCGGAAACATCCATGAGCTCCTACAATGAGCAGTTCTTC | CASSTPGLAETSMSSYNEQFF
TRBJ2-7 | - | TRBV15 | TRBD1 | TGTGCAGGGACAGGGGGAATTTTGAACGAGCAGTACTTC | CAGTGGILNEQYF
TRBJ1-1 | once | TRBV12-3/TRBV12-4 | TRBD1 | TGTGCCAGCAGCCCTATAAATCCAGACAGGGGGAAATTT | CASSPINPDRGKF
TRBJ1-1 | - | TRBV18 | TRBD1 | TGTGCCAGCTCACAAACCGGGGCAGGGGGAATCGCTGAAGCTTTCTTT | CASSQTGAGGIAEAFF
TRBJ2-7 | - | TRBV7-2 | TRBD2 | TGTGCCAGCAGCACCACGGGGGGGATTTACGAGCAGTACTTC | CASSTTGGIYEQYF
TRBJ1-2 | - | TRBV28 | - | TGTGCCAGCAGTCTTGATCGTCGAAGGGGCGGCTACACCTTC | CASSLDRRRGGYTF
TRBJ1-5 | - | TRBV7-9 | TRBD1 | TGTGCCAGCAGCCCACAGGGGGCTGGGAATCAGCCCCAGCATTTT | CASSPQGAGNQPQHF
TRBJ1-5 | - | TRBV6-2/TRBV6-3 | TRBD1 | TGTGCCAGCAGCTCACCGGGACAGGGATACGCGCCCCAGCATTTT | CASSSPGQGYAPQHF
TRBJ2-7 | - | TRBV11-3 | - | TGTGCCAGCAGCACAGGCGGGCAGGGGGGCGAGCAGTACTTC | CASSTGGQGGEQYF
TRBJ1-1 | - | TRBV6-5 | - | TGTGCCAGCAAATTAACAGGGTTGAGTGCTGAAGCTTTCTTT | CASKLTGLSAEAFF